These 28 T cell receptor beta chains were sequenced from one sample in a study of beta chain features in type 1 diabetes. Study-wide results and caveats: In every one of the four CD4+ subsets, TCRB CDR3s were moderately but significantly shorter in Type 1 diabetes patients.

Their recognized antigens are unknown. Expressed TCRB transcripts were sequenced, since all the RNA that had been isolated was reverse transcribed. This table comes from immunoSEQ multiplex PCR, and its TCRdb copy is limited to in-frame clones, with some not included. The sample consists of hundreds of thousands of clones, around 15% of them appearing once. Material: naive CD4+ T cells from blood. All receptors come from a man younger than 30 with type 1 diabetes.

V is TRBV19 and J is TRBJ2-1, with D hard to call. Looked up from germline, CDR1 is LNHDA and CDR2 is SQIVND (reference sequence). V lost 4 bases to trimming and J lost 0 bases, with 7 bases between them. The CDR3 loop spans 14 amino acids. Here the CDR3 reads CASSTAGSYNEQFF. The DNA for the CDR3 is TGTGCCAGTAGTACCGCTGGCTCCTACAATGAGCAGTTCTTC.

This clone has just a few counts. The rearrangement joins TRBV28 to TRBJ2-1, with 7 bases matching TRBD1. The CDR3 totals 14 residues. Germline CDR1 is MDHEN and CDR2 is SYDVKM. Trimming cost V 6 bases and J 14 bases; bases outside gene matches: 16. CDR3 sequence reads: CASSPTVPTGYEFF. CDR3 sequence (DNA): TGTGCCAGCAGCCCCACTGTGCCGACAGGGTACGAGTTCTTC.

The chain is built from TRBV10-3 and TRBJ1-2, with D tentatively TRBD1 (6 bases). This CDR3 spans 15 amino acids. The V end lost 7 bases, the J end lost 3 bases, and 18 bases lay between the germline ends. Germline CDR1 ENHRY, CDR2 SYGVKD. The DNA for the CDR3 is TGTGCCATCACCGATACGACAGGAGCTTACTATGGCTACACCTTC. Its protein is CAITDTTGAYYGYTF.

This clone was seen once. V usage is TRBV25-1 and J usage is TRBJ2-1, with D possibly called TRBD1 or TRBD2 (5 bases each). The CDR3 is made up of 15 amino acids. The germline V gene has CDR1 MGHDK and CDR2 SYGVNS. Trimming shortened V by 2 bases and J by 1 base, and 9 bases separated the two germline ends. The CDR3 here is CASSEPGGSYNEQFF. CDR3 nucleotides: TGTGCCAGCAGTGAACCTGGGGGTTCCTACAATGAGCAGTTCTTC.

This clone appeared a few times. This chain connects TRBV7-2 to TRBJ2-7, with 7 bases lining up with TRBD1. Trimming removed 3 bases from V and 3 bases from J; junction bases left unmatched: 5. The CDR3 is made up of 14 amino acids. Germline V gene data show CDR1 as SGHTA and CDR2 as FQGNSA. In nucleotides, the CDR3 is TGTGCCAGCAGCTTCCCGGGGACAGTCTACGAGCAGTACTTC. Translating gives CASSFPGTVYEQYF.

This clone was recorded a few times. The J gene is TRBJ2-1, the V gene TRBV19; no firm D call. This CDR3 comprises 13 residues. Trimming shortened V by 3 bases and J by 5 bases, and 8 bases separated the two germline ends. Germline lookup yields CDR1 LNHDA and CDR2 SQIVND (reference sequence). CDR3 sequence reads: CASSIYRHNEQFF. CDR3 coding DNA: TGTGCCAGTAGTATTTACCGGCACAATGAGCAGTTCTTC.

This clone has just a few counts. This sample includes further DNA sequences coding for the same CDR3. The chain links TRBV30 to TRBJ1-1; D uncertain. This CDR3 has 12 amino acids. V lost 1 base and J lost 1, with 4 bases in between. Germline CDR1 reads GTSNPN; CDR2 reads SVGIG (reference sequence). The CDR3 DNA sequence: TGTGCCTGGAGTGGCGGGAACACTGAAGCTTTCTTT. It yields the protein CAWSGGNTEAFF.

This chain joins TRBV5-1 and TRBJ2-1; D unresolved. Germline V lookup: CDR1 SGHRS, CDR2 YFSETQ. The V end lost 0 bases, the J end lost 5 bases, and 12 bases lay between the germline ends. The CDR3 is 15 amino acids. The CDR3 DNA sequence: TGCGCCAGCAGCTTGGGGCCTCGCCCAGACAATGAGCAGTTCTTC. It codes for CASSLGPRPDNEQFF. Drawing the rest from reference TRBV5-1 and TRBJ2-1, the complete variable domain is KAGVTQTPRYLIKTRGQQVTLSCSPISGHRSVSWYQQTPGQGLQFLFEYFSETQRNKGNFPGRFSGRQFSNSRSEMNVSTLELGDSALYLCASSLGPRPDNEQFFGPGTRLTVL.

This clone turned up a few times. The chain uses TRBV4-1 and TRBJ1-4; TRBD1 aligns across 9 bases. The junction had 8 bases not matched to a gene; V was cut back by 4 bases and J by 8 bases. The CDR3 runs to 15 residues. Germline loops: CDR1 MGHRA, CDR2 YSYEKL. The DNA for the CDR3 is TGCGCCAGCAGCCGAGGGGACAGGGATGAGGAAAAACTGTTTTTT. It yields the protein CASSRGDRDEEKLFF.

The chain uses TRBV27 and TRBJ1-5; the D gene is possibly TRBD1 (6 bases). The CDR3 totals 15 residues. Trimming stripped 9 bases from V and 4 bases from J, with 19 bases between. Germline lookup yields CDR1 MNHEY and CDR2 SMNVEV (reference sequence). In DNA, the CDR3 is TGTGCCAGTAGGGTAACAGGGAGCATTAATCAGCCCCAGCATTTT. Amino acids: CASRVTGSINQPQHF.

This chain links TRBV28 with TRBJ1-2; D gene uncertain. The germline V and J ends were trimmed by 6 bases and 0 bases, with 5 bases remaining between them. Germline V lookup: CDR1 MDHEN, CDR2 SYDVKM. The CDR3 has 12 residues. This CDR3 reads CASRTANYGYTF. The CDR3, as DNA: TGTGCCAGCAGAACGGCTAACTATGGCTACACCTTC.

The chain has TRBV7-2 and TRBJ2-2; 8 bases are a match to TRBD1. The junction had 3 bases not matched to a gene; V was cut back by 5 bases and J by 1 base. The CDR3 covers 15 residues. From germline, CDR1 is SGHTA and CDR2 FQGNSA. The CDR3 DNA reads TGTGCCAGCAGCCGCACAGGGGGGAACACCGGGGAGCTGTTTTTT. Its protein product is CASSRTGGNTGELFF. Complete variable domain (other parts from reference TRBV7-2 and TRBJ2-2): GAGVSQSPSNKVTEKGKDVELRCDPISGHTALYWYRQSLGQGLEFLIYFQGNSAPDKSGLPSDRFSAERTGGSVSTLTIQRTQQEDSAVYLCASSRTGGNTGELFFGEGSRLTVL.

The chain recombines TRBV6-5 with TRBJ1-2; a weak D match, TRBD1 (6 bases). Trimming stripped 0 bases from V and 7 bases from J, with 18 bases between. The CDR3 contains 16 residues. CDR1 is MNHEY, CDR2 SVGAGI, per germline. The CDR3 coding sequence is TGTGCCAGCAGTTACTCGAGTGGTTCAGGGGCGAGTGGCTACACCTTC. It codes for CASSYSSGSGASGYTF.

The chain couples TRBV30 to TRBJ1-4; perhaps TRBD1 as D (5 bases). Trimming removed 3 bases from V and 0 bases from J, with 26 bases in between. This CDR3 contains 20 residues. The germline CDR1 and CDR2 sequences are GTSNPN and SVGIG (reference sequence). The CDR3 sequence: CAWRGPGPGIMVATNEKLFF. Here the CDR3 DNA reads TGTGCCTGGAGAGGACCAGGGCCGGGGATCATGGTGGCAACTAATGAAAAACTGTTTTTT.

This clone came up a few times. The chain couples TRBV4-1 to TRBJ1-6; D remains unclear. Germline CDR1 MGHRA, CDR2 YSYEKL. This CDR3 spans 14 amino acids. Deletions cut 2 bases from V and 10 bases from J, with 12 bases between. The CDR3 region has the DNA TGCGCCAGCAGCCAACCACCCCCGTGGTCACCCCTCCACTTT. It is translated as CASSQPPPWSPLHF.

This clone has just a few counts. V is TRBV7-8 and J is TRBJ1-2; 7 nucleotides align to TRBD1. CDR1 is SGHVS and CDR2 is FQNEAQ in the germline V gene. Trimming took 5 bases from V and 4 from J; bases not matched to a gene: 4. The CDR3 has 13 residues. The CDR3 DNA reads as TGTGCCAGCAGCAATGACAGGGTCTATGGCTACACCTTC. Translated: CASSNDRVYGYTF.

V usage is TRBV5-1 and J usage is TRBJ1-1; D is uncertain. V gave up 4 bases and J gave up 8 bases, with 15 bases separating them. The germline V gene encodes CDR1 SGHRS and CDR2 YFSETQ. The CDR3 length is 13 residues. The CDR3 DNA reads TGCGCCAGCAGCCCGGGGAGTGGTGGCGAAGCTTTCTTT. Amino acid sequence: CASSPGSGGEAFF.

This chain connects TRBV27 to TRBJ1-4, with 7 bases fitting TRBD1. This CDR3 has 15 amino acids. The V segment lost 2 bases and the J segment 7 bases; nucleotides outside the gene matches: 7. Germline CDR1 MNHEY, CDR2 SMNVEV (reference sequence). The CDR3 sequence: CASSLRPHRGEKLFF. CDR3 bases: TGTGCCAGCAGTTTACGGCCCCACAGGGGTGAAAAACTGTTTTTT. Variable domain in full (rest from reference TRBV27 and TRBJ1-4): EAQVTQNPRYLITVTGKKLTVTCSQNMNHEYMSWYRQDPGLGLRQIYYSMNVEVTDKGDVPEGYKVSRKEKRNFPLILESPSPNQTSLYFCASSLRPHRGEKLFFGSGTQLSVL.

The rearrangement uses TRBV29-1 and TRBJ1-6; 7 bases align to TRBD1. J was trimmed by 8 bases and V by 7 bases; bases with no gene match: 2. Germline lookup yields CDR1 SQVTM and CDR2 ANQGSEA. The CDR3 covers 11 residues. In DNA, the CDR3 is TGCAGCGCCGGACAGGATTCACCCCTCCACTTT. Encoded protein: CSAGQDSPLHF. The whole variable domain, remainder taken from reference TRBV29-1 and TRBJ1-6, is SAVISQKPSRDICQRGTSLTIQCQVDSQVTMMFWYRQQPGQSLTLIATANQGSEATYESGFVIDKFPISRPNLTFSTLTVSNMSPEDSSIYLCSAGQDSPLHFGNGTRLTVT.

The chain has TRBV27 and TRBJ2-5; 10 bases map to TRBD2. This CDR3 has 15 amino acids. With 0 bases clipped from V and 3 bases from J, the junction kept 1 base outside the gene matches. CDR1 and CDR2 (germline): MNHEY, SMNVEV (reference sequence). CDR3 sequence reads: CASSLSGTSEETQYF. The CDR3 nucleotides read TGTGCCAGCAGTTTATCCGGGACTAGCGAAGAGACCCAGTACTTC.

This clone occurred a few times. The CDR3 DNA reads TGCAGCGGTGGACAGGGGTTAGGCTACACCTTC. Its translation: CSGGQGLGYTF. The gene calls are TRBV29-1 and TRBJ1-2; 9 bases line up with TRBD1. Germline assignment: CDR1 SQVTM and CDR2 ANQGSEA. J lost 8 bases, V lost 7 bases, and 5 bases had no gene match. CDR3 size: 11 residues.

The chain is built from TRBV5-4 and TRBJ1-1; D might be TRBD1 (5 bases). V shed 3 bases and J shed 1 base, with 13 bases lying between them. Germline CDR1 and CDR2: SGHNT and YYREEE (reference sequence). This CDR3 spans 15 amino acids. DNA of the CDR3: TGTGCCAGCAGCTCGATGATCCAGGGGAACACTGAAGCTTTCTTT. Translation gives CASSSMIQGNTEAFF.

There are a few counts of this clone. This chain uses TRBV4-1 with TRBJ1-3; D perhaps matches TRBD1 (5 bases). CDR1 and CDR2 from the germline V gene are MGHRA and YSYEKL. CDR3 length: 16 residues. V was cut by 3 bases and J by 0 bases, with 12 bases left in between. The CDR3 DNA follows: TGCGCCAGCAGCCAGACGACAGATTTCTCTGGAAACACCATATATTTT. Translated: CASSQTTDFSGNTIYF.

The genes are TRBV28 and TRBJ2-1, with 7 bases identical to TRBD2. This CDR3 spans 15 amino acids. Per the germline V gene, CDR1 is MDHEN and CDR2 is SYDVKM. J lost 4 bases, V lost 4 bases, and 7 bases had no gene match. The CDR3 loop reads CASSSLGGRYNEQFF. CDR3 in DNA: TGTGCCAGCAGTTCCCTCGGGGGGAGATACAATGAGCAGTTCTTC.

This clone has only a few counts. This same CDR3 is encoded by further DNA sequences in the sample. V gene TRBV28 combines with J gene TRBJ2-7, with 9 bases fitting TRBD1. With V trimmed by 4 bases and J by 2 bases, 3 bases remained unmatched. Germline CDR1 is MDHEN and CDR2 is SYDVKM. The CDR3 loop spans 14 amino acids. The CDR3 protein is CASSSGQGTYEQYF. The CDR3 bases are TGTGCCAGCAGTTCGGGACAGGGTACCTACGAGCAGTACTTC.

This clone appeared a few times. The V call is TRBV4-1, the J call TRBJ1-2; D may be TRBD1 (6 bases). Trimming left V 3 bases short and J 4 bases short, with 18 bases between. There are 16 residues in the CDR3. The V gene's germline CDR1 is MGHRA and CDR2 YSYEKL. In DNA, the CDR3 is TGCGCCAGCAGCCACCCCGGGACAATAGCCCTCTATGGCTACACCTTC. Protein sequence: CASSHPGTIALYGYTF.

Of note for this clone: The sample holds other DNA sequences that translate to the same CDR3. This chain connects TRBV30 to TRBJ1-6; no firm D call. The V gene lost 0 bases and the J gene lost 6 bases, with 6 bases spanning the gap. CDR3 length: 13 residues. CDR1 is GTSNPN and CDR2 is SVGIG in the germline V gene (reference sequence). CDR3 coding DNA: TGTGCCTGGAGTGTACGGGGTAATTCACCCCTCCACTTT. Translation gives CAWSVRGNSPLHF.

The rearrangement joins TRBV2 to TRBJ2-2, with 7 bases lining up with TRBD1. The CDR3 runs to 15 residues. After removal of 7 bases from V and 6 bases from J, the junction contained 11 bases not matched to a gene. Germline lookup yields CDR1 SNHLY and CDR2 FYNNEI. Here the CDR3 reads CASILDRISPGELFF. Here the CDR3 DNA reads TGTGCCAGCATCCTGGACAGGATTTCTCCCGGGGAGCTGTTTTTT.